This TCR beta chain stems from a study of CD8 T cells in Susac syndrome. Reverse transcription of roughly 0.5 to 1 ug RNA was carried out with random hexamers. TCRdb recomputed calls from the immunoSEQ multiplex PCR reads with MiXCR, one row per CDR3 protein. The data show about 200,000 distinct CDR3 sequences, about 90% seen once. The CDR3 is made up of 13 amino acids. V was clipped by 0 bases and J by 5 bases, with 7 bases between them. The germline gives CDR1 KGHDR, CDR2 SFDVKD. The source is a human donor with multiple sclerosis. This sequence joins TRBV24-1 and TRBJ2-7; D is undetermined. The sample was CD8+ T cells from PBMCs. CDR3: CATSDLQSNEQYF. CDR3 in DNA: TGTGCCACCAGTGATTTGCAGTCCAACGAGCAGTACTTC.